Sequencing of this TCR beta chain was carried out in a study of cytomegalovirus exposure and HLA in healthy donors (dated by TCRdb to between 2016 and 2019). The study in broad terms: According to a later analysis, one platform produced both the 110 or so validation repertoires and the 670 or so repertoires of the first cohort. A separate validation cohort of 100 to 150 different subjects was used in addition to the roughly 700-subject first cohort. The study combined high-throughput TCR immunosequencing, statistical association of individual TCRs with disease status, and machine learning to predict cytomegalovirus infection status. The study was designed to test whether signatures of past pathogen exposure could be identified by cataloging public T cell receptors.

The junction shows trimming of 2 bases on V and 6 bases on J, and the gene matches do not reach 5 bases of it. The germline V gene encodes CDR1 MNHNS and CDR2 SASEGT. Measured from the cysteine to the phenylalanine, the CDR3 is 15 residues long. Just CDR3 DNA is preserved here, 45 bases in frame from base 1. Overall results and qualifications from the work: Most TCR sequences were seen in very few donors, while some public TCRs were found in many individuals. The validation cohort had no HLA typing available for a later analysis, so co-occurrence within that cohort was assessed over all 130 or so repertoires. The study gave a list of around 170 TCR beta chains associated with cytomegalovirus. Subsequent analysis determined that TCRs grouped into clusters in the first cohort also showed a tendency toward co-occurrence across the 120 or so validation repertoires, and 85% to 95% of cluster scores exceeded 0. According to the authors, the approach could potentially be generalized to other disease states and immunological phenotypes. The classifier was reported to diagnose cytomegalovirus status with high specificity and sensitivity in both the original cohort and the validation cohort. Three of the identified cytomegalovirus-associated TCR beta chains were confirmed in vitro to be specific for cytomegalovirus antigens.

Receptor libraries were prepared by the immunoSEQ multiplex PCR assay. Per the authors' processing: A statistical classification framework was developed to diagnose cytomegalovirus status using the catalog of TCR beta chain sequences. Here the immuneACCESS table is served through TCRdb, limited to in-frame sequences with V and J called. Missing clones are a known gap in these copies; in checked studies unresolved V genes cover under half, and the rest lacks a known reason. The V and J calls and the clone size are those of that table, but D and trimming were determined from the DNA. Here the sample has about 220,000 clones; approximately 83% occur a single time. The biggest ten clones account for 11% to 15% of the sample. A note on this clone: It has no known antigen specificity. No clone much larger than this one lies a single base away; base qualities are absent.

Donors formed part of the validation cohort, which comprised 120 subjects and was distinct from the first cohort of 666 subjects. In this chain, TRBV6-1 is recombined with TRBJ1-5; TRBD1 fits 9 bases in the junction. Sequencing was carried out using PBMCs. This sequence originates from a woman aged 25 to 45 in good health and CMV-seropositive. The CDR3 sequence is CASSEPGQGGQPQHF. The DNA sequence is TGTGCCAGCAGTGAACCGGGACAGGGAGGTCAGCCCCAGCATTTT.